This T cell receptor (beta chain) is from a study of tumor T cells in aggressive B-cell lymphoma. Assay used: immunoSEQ multiplex PCR; TCRdb lists only in-frame clones, some missing. The sample has thousands of clones, approximately 78% seen once. Germline CDR1 is LNHDA and CDR2 is SQIVND (reference sequence). The CDR3 is 16 residues long. V shed 1 base, J shed 3 bases, and the junction held 2 bases outside the gene matches. The sequencing sample was made of tumor tissue. This receptor was taken from an adult with diffuse large B cell lymphoma. V is TRBV19 and J is TRBJ2-1, with 11 bases fitting TRBD2. The CDR3 here is CASSIGLAGYYNEQFF. DNA of the CDR3: TGTGCCAGTAGTATAGGACTAGCGGGATACTACAATGAGCAGTTCTTC.